The T cell receptor (beta chain) described here comes from a study of OX40 agonist ivuxolimab in advanced cancers. Overall study: Melanoma, hepatocellular carcinoma, head and neck or renal cell cancer occurred in dose-escalation patients. Of mixed ages from 23 to 79 and averaging roughly 64 years, the group was about 86% male.

The germline CDR1 and CDR2 sequences are SGHRS and YFSETQ. CDR3 length: 17 residues. With V trimmed by 3 bases and J by 1 base, 11 bases remained unmatched. General study points: CD4+ T cells averaged fewer expanded clones than CD8+ T cells. With doses of 0.1 to 3.0 mg/kg, CD4+ and CD8+ blood T cells had undergone clonal expansion by week 6.

Profiled with immunoSEQ multiplex PCR; TCRdb holds only in-frame clones, not every one. The sample carries over 80,000 clones, around 80% recorded once. Notes on this clone: Its specificity is unknown.

This clonotype originated in an adult with an advanced solid tumor such as melanoma, head and neck, liver or kidney cancer. The chain carries TRBV5-1 and TRBJ2-3; 7 bases are shared with TRBD1. The sample consisted of CD4+ or CD8+ T cells sorted from blood, taken in a trial of the OX40 agonist ivuxolimab. The CDR3 DNA reads TGCGCCAGCAGCTCCTACAGGGGAGAGTTCGGCACAGATACGCAGTATTTT. Its translation is CASSSYRGEFGTDTQYF. The full variable domain, in which reference TRBV5-1 and TRBJ2-3 provide the parts outside the CDR3, is KAGVTQTPRYLIKTRGQQVTLSCSPISGHRSVSWYQQTPGQGLQFLFEYFSETQRNKGNFPGRFSGRQFSNSRSEMNVSTLELGDSALYLCASSSYRGEFGTDTQYFGPGTRLTVL.